The entry that follows covers one TCR beta chain sequence. Its antigen is as yet unknown. PCR was performed using 60 Vbeta and 13 Jbeta primers. The repertoire was sequenced with immunoSEQ multiplex PCR; TCRdb's copy has only in-frame clones and lacks some. Altogether under 110,000 clones are present, approximately 85% being singletons, with the ten largest covering approximately 4%. The data belong to a study of cytomegalovirus exposure and HLA in healthy donors. Broader study findings: Later analysis revealed greater clonal expansion in HLA-associated TCR beta chains than in equally common others. Sequencing depth across donors, presence/absence analyses assumed, was roughly uniform. The study designated fewer than 200 TCR beta chains cytomegalovirus-associated. As a later analysis showed, a missense DCLRE1C variant was linked to trimming of TCR beta V- and J-genes.

Per the germline V gene, CDR1 is MNHEY and CDR2 is SMNVEV (reference sequence). CDR3 length equals 13 residues. The ends lost 1 base at V and 6 bases at J; junction bases unmatched: 2. The source is a man younger than 45 in good health and CMV-seronegative. The specimen sequenced was PBMCs. The rearrangement uses TRBV27 and TRBJ2-7; 8 bases are a match to TRBD1. This chain's CDR3 is CASSLLDRVEQYF. The CDR3 coding sequence is TGTGCCAGCAGTTTATTGGACAGGGTCGAGCAGTACTTC.